The 30 T cell receptor beta chains in this list originate from one sample, sequenced in a study of radiation and T cells in renal cell carcinoma. The time point here: blood 2 weeks post-SBRT. The treatment is: 15 Gy SBRT to primary tumor, nephrectomy 4 weeks later. The protocol was immunoSEQ multiplex PCR, while the TCRdb copy is restricted to in-frame clones and leaves out a portion. The sample has around 76,000 clones, roughly 80% seen once. The sample consisted of blood, taken from a patient whose treatment included radiotherapy and nephrectomy. These TCRs come from a man between 60 and 75 years old with renal cell carcinoma.

The chain has TRBV7-2 and TRBJ2-2; D ambiguous. The CDR3 spans 12 residues. The V gene lost 3 bases and the J gene lost 7 bases, with 6 bases spanning the gap. CDR1 and CDR2 from the germline V gene are SGHTA and FQGNSA. The CDR3 spells CASSFEIGELFF. The DNA of the CDR3 is TGTGCCAGCAGCTTCGAAATCGGGGAGCTGTTTTTT.

This clone was counted a few times. V gene TRBV5-3 combines with J gene TRBJ2-4; 15 nucleotides match TRBD2. TRBV5-3 is sorted into the ORF group, with uncertain function. V lost 1 base, J lost 0 bases, and 11 bases stayed unmatched. The CDR3 has 21 residues. The CDR3 reads CARSLMPRTSGRELAKNIQYF. CDR3 DNA sequence: TGTGCCAGAAGCTTGATGCCGCGGACTAGCGGGAGGGAACTAGCCAAAAACATTCAGTACTTC.

This chain joins TRBV28 and TRBJ1-1; D is ambiguous. The CDR3 totals 10 residues. Germline V gives CDR1 MDHEN, CDR2 SYDVKM. Trimming stripped 8 bases from V and 8 bases from J, with 9 bases between. The CDR3 bases are TGTGCCAGCGGCGGCCCGGAAGCTTTCTTT. Its translation: CASGGPEAFF. The variable domain in full, completed from reference TRBV28 and TRBJ1-1, reads DVKVTQSSRYLVKRTGEKVFLECVQDMDHENMFWYRQDPGLGLRLIYFSYDVKMKEKGDIPEGYSVSREKKERFSLILESASTNQTSMYLCASGGPEAFFGQGTRLTVV.

V usage is TRBV2 and J usage is TRBJ2-2; 15 nucleotides line up with TRBD2. Germline V gene lookup returns CDR1 SNHLY and CDR2 FYNNEI. This CDR3 contains 16 residues. Unmatched junction bases numbered 5, after V lost 6 bases and J lost 6 bases. CDR3 sequence: CASRIGLAGGAGELFF. CDR3 bases: TGTGCCAGCAGGATAGGACTAGCGGGAGGGGCCGGGGAGCTGTTTTTT.

This chain uses TRBV27 with TRBJ2-3; no definite D call. Trimming stripped 3 bases from V and 0 bases from J, with 16 bases between. The CDR3 contains 17 residues. Germline CDR1 is MNHEY and CDR2 is SMNVEV (reference sequence). CDR3 in DNA: TGTGCCAGCAGTTTTTTGAGTGGGTCTACTAGCACAGATACGCAGTATTTT. Residues: CASSFLSGSTSTDTQYF.

The V and J genes are TRBV5-1 and TRBJ2-5; 8 bases map to TRBD1. J was trimmed by 7 bases and V by 5 bases; bases with no gene match: 13. The CDR3 has 15 amino acids. Looked up from germline, CDR1 is SGHRS and CDR2 is YFSETQ. CDR3 DNA: TGCGCCAGCAGACCGGGACAGGACTCTCGGGGGACCCAGTACTTC. Its translation: CASRPGQDSRGTQYF.

The rearrangement uses TRBV27 and TRBJ1-1; D unclear. Trimming cost V 0 bases and J 2 bases, with 10 bases left between them. Looked up from germline, CDR1 is MNHEY and CDR2 is SMNVEV (reference sequence). This CDR3 contains 15 residues. The CDR3, as DNA: TGTGCCAGCAGTTTATCGCACACCCCAAACACTGAAGCTTTCTTT. Translating it yields CASSLSHTPNTEAFF.

The chain uses TRBV5-4 and TRBJ2-7; TRBD2 matches at 13 bases. J was trimmed by 6 bases and V by 0 bases; bases with no gene match: 6. CDR3 size: 16 residues. Germline CDR1 reads SGHNT; CDR2 reads YYREEE (reference sequence). CDR3 DNA: TGTGCCAGCAGCTTGGTTAGGACTAGCGGGAGACCCGAGCAGTACTTC. Translating it yields CASSLVRTSGRPEQYF. Variable domain in full (rest from reference TRBV5-4 and TRBJ2-7): ETGVTQSPTHLIKTRGQQVTLRCSSQSGHNTVSWYQQALGQGPQFIFQYYREEENGRGNFPPRFSGLQFPNYSSELNVNALELDDSALYLCASSLVRTSGRPEQYFGPGTRLTVT.

This clone was detected a few times. The chain has TRBV29-1 and TRBJ2-5; no clear D gene. Trimming removed 5 bases at V and 1 base at J, with 5 bases between. CDR1 is SQVTM, CDR2 ANQGSEA, per germline. This CDR3 region has 11 residues. CDR3 loop: CSVRIQETQYF. The CDR3 coding sequence is TGCAGCGTTAGGATCCAAGAGACCCAGTACTTC.

V gene TRBV18 combines with J gene TRBJ2-7; 12 bases align to TRBD2. This CDR3 has 15 residues. V shed 3 bases and J 6 bases; nucleotides not matched to a gene: 6. The germline gives CDR1 KGHSH, CDR2 LQKENI. The CDR3 DNA is TGTGCCAGCTCACCCGCTAGCGGGAGGGCCCTCGAGCAGTACTTC. It codes for CASSPASGRALEQYF.

J is TRBJ1-5 and V is TRBV6-1; D call uncertain. The V and J ends lost 6 bases and 3 bases respectively, with 6 bases between them. Germline loops: CDR1 MNHNS, CDR2 SASEGT. The CDR3 totals 12 residues. CDR3 sequence reads: CASRVTNQPQHF. In DNA form, the CDR3 reads TGTGCCAGCAGAGTCACCAATCAGCCCCAGCATTTT.

The CDR3 DNA sequence: TGTGCCAGCAGTTTAGTAGCGGGAGGTTCCTACGAGCAGTACTTC. This sequence encodes CASSLVAGGSYEQYF. The V gene is TRBV27, the J gene TRBJ2-7, with TRBD2 identical over 10 bases. V dropped 2 bases and J dropped 1; count of bases not matched to a gene: 2. The CDR3 covers 15 residues. From germline, CDR1 is MNHEY and CDR2 SMNVEV (reference sequence).

The V gene is TRBV6-6, the J gene TRBJ2-3; no definite D call. CDR3 length: 12 residues. V dropped 5 bases and J dropped 0 bases, with 3 bases sitting between them. Per germline, CDR1 MNHNY and CDR2 SVGAGI (reference sequence). The chain's CDR3 is CASSASTDTQYF. CDR3 sequence (DNA): TGTGCCAGCAGTGCCAGCACAGATACGCAGTATTTT.

The V call is TRBV7-3, the J call TRBJ2-3, with 10 nucleotides matching TRBD2. J gave up 1 base and V 5 bases, and 6 bases lay outside the gene matches. The CDR3 loop spans 16 amino acids. Per the germline V gene, CDR1 is SGHTA and CDR2 is FQGTGA. The CDR3 region has the DNA TGTGCCAGCAGCCAGCCCGGGACTAGCGGCACAGATACGCAGTATTTT. Translation: CASSQPGTSGTDTQYF.

The chain recombines TRBV27 with TRBJ2-7; D is undetermined. Germline assignment: CDR1 MNHEY and CDR2 SMNVEV (reference sequence). The ends were cut back, 3 bases at V and 3 bases at J, with 9 bases in the middle. The CDR3 extends over 13 amino acids. The CDR3 DNA reads as TGTGCCAGCAGTTTCCCCCCCATCTACGAGCAGTACTTC. Amino acid sequence: CASSFPPIYEQYF.

This chain joins TRBV28 and TRBJ1-2; TRBD1 matches 7 bases. The CDR3 is 15 residues long. Germline values: CDR1 MDHEN, CDR2 SYDVKM. V lost 7 bases and J lost 5; bases outside the gene matches: 13. The chain's CDR3 is CASTQRGTAPYGYTF. CDR3 DNA sequence: TGTGCCAGCACCCAAAGGGGGACAGCACCTTATGGCTACACCTTC.

V is TRBV7-6 and J is TRBJ1-2; no firm D call. Deletions cut 4 bases from V and 4 bases from J, with 10 bases between. CDR1 is SGHVS and CDR2 is FNYEAQ in the germline V gene. The CDR3 extends over 13 amino acids. CDR3 amino acids: CASSYRKTYGYTF. CDR3 in DNA: TGTGCCAGCAGCTATCGAAAGACCTATGGCTACACCTTC.

The V and J genes are TRBV27 and TRBJ2-1, with TRBD1 matching over 8 bases. Germline CDR1 reads MNHEY; CDR2 reads SMNVEV (reference sequence). This CDR3 has 14 amino acids. After removal of 4 bases from V and 5 bases from J, the junction contained 4 bases not matched to a gene. The CDR3 sequence is CASSSQGAHNEQFF. The CDR3, as DNA: TGTGCCAGCAGTTCCCAGGGGGCCCACAATGAGCAGTTCTTC.

V is TRBV28 and J is TRBJ2-3; the match to TRBD2 covers 10 bases. J lost 1 base, V lost 3 bases, and 1 base had no gene match. Germline lookup yields CDR1 MDHEN and CDR2 SYDVKM. This CDR3 spans 15 amino acids. CDR3 sequence: CASSFGLAGTDTQYF. In DNA form, the CDR3 reads TGTGCCAGCAGTTTTGGACTAGCGGGCACAGATACGCAGTATTTT.

This clone was recorded only once. The chain has TRBV6-1 and TRBJ1-2; D is undetermined. This CDR3 contains 14 residues. V lost 0 bases to trimming and J lost 4 bases, with 9 bases between them. Germline V lookup: CDR1 MNHNS, CDR2 SASEGT. The CDR3 region has the DNA TGTGCCAGCAGTGAAGCGAGGACTGCCTATGGCTACACCTTC. Its protein product is CASSEARTAYGYTF.

The CDR3 is CASSPRVEVGTEAFF. The CDR3 region has the DNA TGCGCCAGCAGTCCTAGGGTAGAGGTCGGCACTGAAGCTTTCTTT. V and J are TRBV5-1 and TRBJ1-1, with unresolved D. Trimming cost V 5 bases and J 4 bases, with 18 bases left between them. This CDR3 is built from 15 residues. CDR1 and CDR2 (germline): SGHRS, YFSETQ. Complete variable domain (other parts from reference TRBV5-1 and TRBJ1-1): KAGVTQTPRYLIKTRGQQVTLSCSPISGHRSVSWYQQTPGQGLQFLFEYFSETQRNKGNFPGRFSGRQFSNSRSEMNVSTLELGDSALYLCASSPRVEVGTEAFFGQGTRLTVV.

The chain has TRBV6-5 and TRBJ2-1; TRBD2 aligns across 8 bases. Germline values: CDR1 MNHEY, CDR2 SVGAGI. The trim removed 2 bases at V and 7 bases at J, leaving 4 bases unmatched. The CDR3 runs to 14 residues. The CDR3 spells CASSYVGRANEQFF. For the CDR3, the DNA is TGTGCCAGCAGTTACGTCGGGAGGGCGAATGAGCAGTTCTTC.

The chain carries TRBV5-4 and TRBJ2-7; possibly TRBD1 for D (5 bases). Germline V gene data show CDR1 as SGHNT and CDR2 as YYREEE (reference sequence). CDR3 length: 14 residues. V lost 0 bases and J lost 1, with 8 bases in between. CDR3 DNA sequence: TGTGCCAGCAGCTTGGGGGGCCATTCCTACGAGCAGTACTTC. Protein sequence: CASSLGGHSYEQYF.

This clone showed up just once. CDR3 amino acids: CASSLTSTGELFF. In nucleotides, the CDR3 is TGTGCCAGCAGTTTGACAAGCACCGGGGAGCTGTTTTTT. V and J are TRBV11-1 and TRBJ2-2; no firm D call. CDR1 and CDR2 (germline): SGHAT, FQDESV (reference sequence). The V end was cut by 6 bases, the J end by 4 bases, with 9 bases between. The CDR3 runs to 13 residues.

The genes are TRBV4-2 and TRBJ2-1; D is perhaps TRBD1 (5 bases). Trimming took 0 bases from V and 8 from J, leaving 23 bases between them. Germline values: CDR1 LGHNA, CDR2 YNFKEQ. This CDR3 spans 18 amino acids. The CDR3 protein is CASSQDMPGGQGWDEQFF. The DNA of the CDR3 is TGTGCCAGCAGCCAAGACATGCCTGGCGGACAAGGGTGGGATGAGCAGTTCTTC.

The chain combines TRBV12-5 with TRBJ2-5, with 12 bases that match TRBD2. This CDR3 has 17 residues. Trimming took 2 bases from V and 5 from J; bases not matched to a gene: 9. Per the germline V gene, CDR1 is LGHNT and CDR2 is FRNRAP. The CDR3 protein is CASGLSRLAGVMETQYF. The DNA for the CDR3 is TGTGCTAGTGGTTTGTCCCGACTAGCGGGAGTGATGGAGACCCAGTACTTC.

The chain joins TRBV28 to TRBJ1-2; TRBD1 agrees at 11 bases. CDR1 and CDR2 from the germline V gene are MDHEN and SYDVKM. The V and J ends lost 2 bases and 7 bases, in that order; junction bases with no gene match: 3. The length of the CDR3 is 14 residues. CDR3 bases: TGTGCCAGCAGTTTAAGGGGACAGGGGGGTGGCTACACCTTC. Translated: CASSLRGQGGGYTF.

The gene calls are TRBV5-1 and TRBJ2-5, with TRBD2 as a possible D gene (5 bases). The CDR3 contains 16 residues. The germline V gene has CDR1 SGHRS and CDR2 YFSETQ. V was shortened by 3 bases and J by 5 bases, with 20 bases between the two germline ends. The CDR3 nucleotides are TGCGCCAGCAGCTCCGGGCTGGGAGCAGTTTGGGAGACCCAGTACTTC. Encoded protein: CASSSGLGAVWETQYF. The entire variable domain, with the rest obtained from reference TRBV5-1 and TRBJ2-5, is as follows: KAGVTQTPRYLIKTRGQQVTLSCSPISGHRSVSWYQQTPGQGLQFLFEYFSETQRNKGNFPGRFSGRQFSNSRSEMNVSTLELGDSALYLCASSSGLGAVWETQYFGPGTRLLVL.

The chain recombines TRBV6-5 with TRBJ2-5; 10 bases fit TRBD2. The assigned J gene may be wrong: the sequence end matches TRBJ2-7 better. There are 13 residues in the CDR3. Germline values: CDR1 MNHEY, CDR2 SVGAGI. The CDR3 DNA reads as TGTGCCTGCACGACTAGCGGGTCCTACGAGCAGTACTTC. It encodes CACTTSGSYEQYF.

The rearrangement joins TRBV7-2 to TRBJ2-7; no reliable D call. Germline V gene data show CDR1 as SGHTA and CDR2 as FQGNSA. V lost 6 bases, J lost 0 bases, and 6 bases lay in between. The CDR3 is 12 amino acids. CDR3 loop: CASRPDSYEQYF. In nucleotides, the CDR3 is TGTGCCAGCAGACCAGACTCCTACGAGCAGTACTTC.